This TCR beta chain was found in a study of technical replicates of blood from a handful of donors. Generated by immunoSEQ multiplex PCR, the TCRdb table keeps only in-frame clones and is missing some. The data show around 50,000 clones, roughly 94% seen once. Trimming at V came to 3 bases and at J to 2 bases, leaving 9 bases not matched to a gene. The CDR3 runs 19 residues. Germline CDR1 and CDR2: SGDLS and YYNGEE. Sequencing was done on a sample of T cells isolated from PBMCs. The V gene is TRBV9, the J gene TRBJ2-3; TRBD2 agrees at 16 bases. This clonotype originated in a human donor in good health. Here the CDR3 reads CASSAGTSGGAVDTDTQYF. In nucleotides, the CDR3 is TGTGCCAGCAGCGCCGGGACTAGCGGGGGGGCCGTCGACACAGATACGCAGTATTTT.